This section outlines one T cell receptor beta chain sequence together with its context. The antigen is unknown. This CDR3 comprises 13 residues. Germline assignment: CDR1 MDHEN and CDR2 SYDVKM. Deletions cut 5 bases from V and 5 bases from J, with 10 bases between. CD8+CD4-CCR7+CD45RA+ cells were sorted as naive CD8 T cells. The entry originates in a study of molecular identifiers for immune sequencing clone quantification. TCRdb fed the PCR reads into MiXCR, producing one record per CDR3 protein. In the table there are some 40,000 distinct CDR3 sequences, 18% of which are singletons. Study findings and constraints: Effector cells had over 99% of their molecules in clones above 20 RNA copies, while naive cells had under 1%. Barcode-sharing identical TCR molecules could underestimate highly expanded clone sizes. Investigators reportedly could detect spiked Jurkat TCR RNA from one cell among around 900,000 naive cells.

The chain couples TRBV28 to TRBJ2-1; tentative D call: TRBD1 (5 bases). The sequence was collected from a human donor in good health. Some libraries in this study had Jurkat cell RNA spiked in. The sample was naive CD8+ T cells from blood, with Jurkat cell RNA spiked in. Subset given: FACS-sorted CD8+CD4-CCR7+CD45RA+ naive T cells. CDR3 loop: CASSPTVDNEQFF. Written as DNA, the CDR3 is TGTGCCAGCAGTCCGACAGTTGACAATGAGCAGTTCTTC.